The following is a T cell receptor beta chain sequence with its context. Its antigen is not known. Both about-4-week and about-12-week second-dose recipients were combined. The data derive from a study of T cell responses to AZD1222 COVID-19 vaccine. Study-wide findings and caveats: Clonal diversity may have been underestimated in mostly white British donors. Rises in breadth and depth of Spike-specific TCRs came after two AZD1222 doses. AZD1222 recipients seropositive at baseline numbered only six or seven.

Sequencing was performed with immunoSEQ multiplex PCR; in TCRdb, only in-frame clones are kept and a portion is missing. The data show under 150,000 clones, approximately 86% seen once. Sequencing used peripheral blood, obtained 28 days after the second AZD1222 dose. The TCR originated in an adult who received the AZD1222 COVID-19 vaccine.

The CDR3 is CASSDTGTSGRLTGELFF. The CDR3 DNA reads as TGTGCCAGCAGCGACACCGGGACTAGCGGGAGACTCACCGGGGAGCTGTTTTTT. V and J are TRBV3-1 (or the pseudogene TRBV3-2) and TRBJ2-2; 14 bases map to TRBD2. Germline V CDR1 and CDR2: LGHDT, YNNKEL (reference sequence). With 5 bases clipped from V and 4 bases from J, the junction kept 9 bases outside the gene matches. The CDR3 consists of 18 residues.